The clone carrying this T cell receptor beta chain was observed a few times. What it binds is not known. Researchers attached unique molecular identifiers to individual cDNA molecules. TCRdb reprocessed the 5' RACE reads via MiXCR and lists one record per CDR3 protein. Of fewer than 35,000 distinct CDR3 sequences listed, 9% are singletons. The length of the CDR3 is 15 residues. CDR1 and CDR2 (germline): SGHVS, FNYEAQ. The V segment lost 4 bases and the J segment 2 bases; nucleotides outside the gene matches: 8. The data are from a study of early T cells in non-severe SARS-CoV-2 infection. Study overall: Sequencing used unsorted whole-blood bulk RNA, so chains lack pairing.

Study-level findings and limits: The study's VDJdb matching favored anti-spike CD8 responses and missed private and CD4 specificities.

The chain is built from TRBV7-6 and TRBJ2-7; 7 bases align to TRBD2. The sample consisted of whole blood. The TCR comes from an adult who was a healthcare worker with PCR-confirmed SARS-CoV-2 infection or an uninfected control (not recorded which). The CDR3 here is CASSSLLGGTYEQYF. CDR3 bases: TGTGCCAGCAGCTCACTCTTGGGGGGGACCTACGAGCAGTACTTC.